The source of this T cell receptor beta chain is a study of blood T cell repertoires in COVID-19. Each participant's cohort was designated according to participant-reported clinical history. This CDR3 is built from 14 residues. Germline lookup yields CDR1 SNHLY and CDR2 FYNNEI. Between the trimmed V and J ends, which lost 4 bases and 5 bases, there was a span of 14 bases. The repertoire was sequenced with immunoSEQ multiplex PCR; TCRdb's copy has only in-frame clones and lacks some. Of around 230,000 clones detected, roughly 77% appear once; the ten largest clones hold about 9%. V is TRBV2 and J is TRBJ2-5; maybe TRBD1 (7 bases). Sequencing was done on a sample of PBMCs or T cells enriched from blood (not recorded which). The receptor was isolated from a middle-aged man who had recovered from COVID-19. DNA of the CDR3: TGTGCCAGCAGTGTGACCAGGGGGAGGGAGACCCAGTACTTC. This sequence encodes CASSVTRGRETQYF.